A selection of T cell receptor beta chains follows, all from one sample in a study of shared clonotypes between healthy human individuals. The assay was immunoSEQ multiplex PCR, and TCRdb's table has in-frame clones only and misses some. This table has roughly 650,000 clones, approximately 97% appearing once. Sequencing was done on a sample of naive CD4+ T cells sorted from blood. These receptor sequences come from a woman aged 25 to 45 in good health. Both conserved end residues are trimmed from each CDR3. Size values are once, few and many counts, or a class for expanded clones, and some rows have none.

v_gene | abundance | CDR3aa
TRBV5-1 | . | ASSSRTGSGNTIY
TRBV28 | . | ASSLRGTGNEQF
TRBV29-1 | . | SVQHTEAF
TRBV11-2 | . | ASSTPRTGAYEQY
TRBV6-5 | . | ASSPDRSKNTEAF
TRBV4-1 | once | ASSQFDRIASGANVLT
TRBV10-3 | . | AISDQGATLGEQY
TRBV4-1 | . | ASSRGGQGTHQPQH
TRBV5-1 | . | ASSLEPSTEAF
TRBV10-3 | . | AISATSNSNQPQH
TRBV13 | . | ASSVWTAGNTIY
TRBV28 | . | ASSLLAGGGNEQY
TRBV28 | . | ASSQIFGTVFTNEKLF
TRBV6-5 | . | ASSSLTEAKNIQY
TRBV4-1 | . | ASSQSGTTYEQY
TRBV5-6 | . | ASSFTSGSVNLRNEQF
TRBV27 | . | ASSIRLAEYNEQF
TRBV7-2 | . | ASSFMGLAGGSVSNEQF
TRBV2 | . | ASSEAGGAAKNIQY
TRBV5-1 | . | ASSSGTSGNEQF
TRBV4-1 | . | ASSPLVGSYEQY
TRBV5-4 | once | ASSPSGSLTYEQY
TRBV28 | . | ASSGRLFPFEQY
TRBV6-5 | . | ASSYSDPIHQETQY
TRBV6-4 | . | ASSEGAGTPQI
TRBV4-2 | . | ASSLKGAGAGRDTQY
TRBV2 | . | ASSEAGQLYNEQF
TRBV5-1 | . | ASSLGLAEIYEQY
TRBV28 | . | ASLLGGRGNEQF
TRBV28 | . | ASSRDRVVYEQY
TRBV10-1 | . | ASSVGGGTDTQY
TRBV5-1 | . | ASSLADRGTGEQY
TRBV25-1 | once | ASSPQSGTLLREQY
TRBV7-3 | . | ASSSPAGQGETQY
TRBV4-1 | . | ASSQLPTGEKQY
TRBV7-2 | . | ASSLGRGYRRTTDTQY
TRBV29-1 | . | SVNWVNEQF
TRBV19 | . | ASDRVDTGELF
TRBV5-1 | . | ASSPRGEKLF
TRBV9 | . | ASSVEQGGGDTQY
TRBV5-8 | . | ASSLARTGTGFSYGYT
TRBV18 | . | ASSPPGREGPSQY
TRBV28 | . | ASTTLRGRKEAF
TRBV7-3 | . | ASSLLAGKAGELF
TRBV7-2 | once | ASSLLAGNIYEQY
TRBV18 | . | ASSSGLAGLTDTQY
TRBV27 | . | ASRYRTNSYEQY
TRBV7-9 | once | ASSLGPRGAF
TRBV28 | . | ASSFHSGTHNEQF
TRBV11-2 | . | ASSLFGGWADTQY